This T cell receptor beta chain is drawn from a study of blood T cells in healthy people across ages. Study-level information: Capturing about one barcoded beta molecule per two T cells was achieved by template switching.

The CDR3 covers 16 residues. Germline CDR1 reads SGHDN; CDR2 reads FVKESK. A sample-barcoded 5' primer and a J-beta primer mix were used in a second PCR of about 7 to 12 cycles. Samples each returned at least 3 million CDR3-containing paired-end reads. MiXCR, run by TCRdb on the 5' RACE reads, gives a single entry per CDR3 protein. The profile shows a few hundred thousand distinct CDR3 sequences, roughly 29% of them singletons. Material for sequencing was blood. This clonotype originated in a woman aged 70 to 79 in good health. The chain combines TRBV14 with TRBJ2-5, with TRBD2 matching over 9 bases. The last part of the DNA fits TRBJ2-1 better; the J call may be wrong. DNA for the CDR3: TGTGCCAGCAGCCAAGGGGGACTAGCCCACAACGATGAGCAGTTCTTC. It encodes CASSQGGLAHNDEQFF.